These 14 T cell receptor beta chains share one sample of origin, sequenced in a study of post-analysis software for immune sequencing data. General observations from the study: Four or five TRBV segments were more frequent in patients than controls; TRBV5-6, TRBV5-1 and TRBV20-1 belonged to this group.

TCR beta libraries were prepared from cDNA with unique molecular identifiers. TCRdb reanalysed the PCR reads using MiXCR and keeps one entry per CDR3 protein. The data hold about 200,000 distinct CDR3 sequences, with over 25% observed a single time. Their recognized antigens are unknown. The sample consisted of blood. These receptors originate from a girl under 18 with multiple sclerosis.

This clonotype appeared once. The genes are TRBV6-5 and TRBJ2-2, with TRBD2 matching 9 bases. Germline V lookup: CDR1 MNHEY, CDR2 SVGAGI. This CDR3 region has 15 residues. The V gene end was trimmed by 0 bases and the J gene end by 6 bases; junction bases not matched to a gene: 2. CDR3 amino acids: CASSYSSGSAGELFF. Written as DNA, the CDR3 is TGTGCCAGCAGTTACTCTAGCGGGAGCGCCGGGGAGCTGTTTTTT.

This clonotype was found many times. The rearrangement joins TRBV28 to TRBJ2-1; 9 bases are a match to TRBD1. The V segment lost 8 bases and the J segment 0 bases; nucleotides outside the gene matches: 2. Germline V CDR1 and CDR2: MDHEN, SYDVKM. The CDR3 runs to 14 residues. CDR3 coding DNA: TGTGCCAGCGGGACAGGGAGCTCCTACAATGAGCAGTTCTTC. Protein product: CASGTGSSYNEQFF. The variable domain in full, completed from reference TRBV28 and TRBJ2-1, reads DVKVTQSSRYLVKRTGEKVFLECVQDMDHENMFWYRQDPGLGLRLIYFSYDVKMKEKGDIPEGYSVSREKKERFSLILESASTNQTSMYLCASGTGSSYNEQFFGPGTRLTVL.

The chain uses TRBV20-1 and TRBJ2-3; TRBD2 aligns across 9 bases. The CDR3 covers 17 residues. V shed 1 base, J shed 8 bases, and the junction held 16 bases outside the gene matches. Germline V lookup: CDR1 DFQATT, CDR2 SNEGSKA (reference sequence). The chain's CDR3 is CSARGSSGTPFGGTQYF. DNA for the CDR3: TGCAGTGCTAGAGGATCTAGCGGGACGCCCTTTGGGGGTACGCAGTATTTT.

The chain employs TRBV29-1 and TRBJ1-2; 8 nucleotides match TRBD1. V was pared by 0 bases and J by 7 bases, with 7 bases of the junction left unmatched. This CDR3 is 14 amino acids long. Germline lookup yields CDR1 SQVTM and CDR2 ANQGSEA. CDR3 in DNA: TGCAGCGTTGAAGATCAGGCAGGGGGCAGTGGCTACACCTTC. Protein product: CSVEDQAGGSGYTF.

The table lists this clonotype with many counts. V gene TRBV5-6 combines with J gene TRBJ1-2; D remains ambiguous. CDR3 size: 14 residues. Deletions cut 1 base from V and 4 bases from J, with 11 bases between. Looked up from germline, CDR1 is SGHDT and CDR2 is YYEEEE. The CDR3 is CASSLLGSSYGYTF. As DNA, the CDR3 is TGTGCCAGCAGCTTGTTGGGGTCCAGCTATGGCTACACCTTC.

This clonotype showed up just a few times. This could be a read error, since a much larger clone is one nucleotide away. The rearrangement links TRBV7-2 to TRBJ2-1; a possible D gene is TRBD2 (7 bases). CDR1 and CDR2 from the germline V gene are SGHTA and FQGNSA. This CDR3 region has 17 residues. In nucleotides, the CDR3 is TGTGCCAACAGCTTAGCTCCGGGGGGCATACTCTGGAATGAGCAGTTCTTC. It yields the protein CANSLAPGGILWNEQFF. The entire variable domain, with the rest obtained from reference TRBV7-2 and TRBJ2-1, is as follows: GAGVSQSPSNKVTEKGKDVELRCDPISGHTALYWYRQSLGQGLEFLIYFQGNSAPDKSGLPSDRFSAERTGGSVSTLTIQRTQQEDSAVYLCANSLAPGGILWNEQFFGPGTRLTVL.

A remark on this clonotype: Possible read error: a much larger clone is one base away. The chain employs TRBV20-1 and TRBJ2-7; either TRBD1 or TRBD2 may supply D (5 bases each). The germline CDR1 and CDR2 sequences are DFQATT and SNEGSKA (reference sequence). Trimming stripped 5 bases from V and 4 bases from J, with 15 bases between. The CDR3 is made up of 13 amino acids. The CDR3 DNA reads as TGCAGTGCTTACCCCGGGACGGATTACGAGCAGTACTTC. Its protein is CSAYPGTDYEQYF.

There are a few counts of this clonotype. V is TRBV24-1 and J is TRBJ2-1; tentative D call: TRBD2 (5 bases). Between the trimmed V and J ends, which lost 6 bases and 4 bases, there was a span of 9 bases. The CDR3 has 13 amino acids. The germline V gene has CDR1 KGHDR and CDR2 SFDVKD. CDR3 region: CATSRTFYNEQFF. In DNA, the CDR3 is TGTGCCACCAGTAGGACTTTTTACAATGAGCAGTTCTTC.

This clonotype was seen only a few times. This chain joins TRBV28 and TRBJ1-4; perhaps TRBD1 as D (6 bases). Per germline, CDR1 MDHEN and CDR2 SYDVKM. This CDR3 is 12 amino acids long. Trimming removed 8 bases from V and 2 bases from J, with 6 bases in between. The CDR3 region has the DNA TGTGCCAGCGGACAGACTAATGAAAAACTGTTTTTT. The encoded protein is CASGQTNEKLFF. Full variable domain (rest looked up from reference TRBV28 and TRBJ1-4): DVKVTQSSRYLVKRTGEKVFLECVQDMDHENMFWYRQDPGLGLRLIYFSYDVKMKEKGDIPEGYSVSREKKERFSLILESASTNQTSMYLCASGQTNEKLFFGSGTQLSVL.

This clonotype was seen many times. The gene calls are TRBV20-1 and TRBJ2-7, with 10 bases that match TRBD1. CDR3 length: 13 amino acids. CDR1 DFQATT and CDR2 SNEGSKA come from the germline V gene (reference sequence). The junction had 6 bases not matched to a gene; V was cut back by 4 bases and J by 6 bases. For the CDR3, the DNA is TGCAGTGCTATTAGACAGGGGGCTGGCGAGCAGTACTTC. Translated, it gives CSAIRQGAGEQYF.

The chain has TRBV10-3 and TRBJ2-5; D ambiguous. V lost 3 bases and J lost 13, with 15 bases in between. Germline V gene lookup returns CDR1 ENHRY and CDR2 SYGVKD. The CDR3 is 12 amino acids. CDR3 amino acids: CAISDVGNEWYF. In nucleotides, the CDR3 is TGTGCCATCAGTGACGTAGGGAACGAGTGGTACTTC.

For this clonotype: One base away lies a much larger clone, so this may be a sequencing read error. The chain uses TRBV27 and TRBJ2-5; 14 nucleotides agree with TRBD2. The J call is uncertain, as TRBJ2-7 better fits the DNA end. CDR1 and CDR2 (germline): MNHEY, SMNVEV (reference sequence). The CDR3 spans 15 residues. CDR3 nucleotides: TGTGCCGGCAGAGGACTAGCGGGAGGCAATTACGAGCAGTACTTC. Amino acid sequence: CAGRGLAGGNYEQYF.

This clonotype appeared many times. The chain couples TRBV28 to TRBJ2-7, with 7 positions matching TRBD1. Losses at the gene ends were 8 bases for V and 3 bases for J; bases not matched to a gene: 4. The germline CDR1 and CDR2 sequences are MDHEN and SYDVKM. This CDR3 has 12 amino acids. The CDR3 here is CASRQGNYEQYF. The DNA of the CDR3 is TGTGCCAGCCGACAGGGCAACTACGAGCAGTACTTC.

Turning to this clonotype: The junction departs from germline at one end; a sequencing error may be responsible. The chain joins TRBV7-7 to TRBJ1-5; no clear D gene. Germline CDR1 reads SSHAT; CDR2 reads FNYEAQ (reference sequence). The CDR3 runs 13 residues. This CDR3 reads CASSLGRVQPQHF. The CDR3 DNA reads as TGTGCTAGCAGCTTAGGAAGGGTTCAGCCCCAGCATTTT.